This TCR beta chain emerged from a study of vaccination and CD4 T cells after COVID-19. Study background: Everyone enrolled got two doses of BNT162b2 or mRNA-1273 vaccine.

Treatment described: roughly 10-day PBMC culture with coronavirus spike peptide pools or control peptides (ViraFEST assay). This clonotype has only a few counts. Its specificity is not known. CDR3 size: 15 residues. CDR1 is MNHEY and CDR2 is SVGAGI in the germline V gene. Trimming cost V 3 bases and J 6 bases, with 14 bases left between them. Once obtained from cultured CD4+ T cells, the DNA was sequenced using the Oncomine TCR Beta short-read assay. TCRdb re-called the PCR reads with MiXCR, one entry per CDR3 protein. The table lists around 6,000 distinct CDR3 sequences, 18% of them singletons, with under 25% in the top ten.

Sequencing was carried out using CD4+ T cells from blood, cultured in vitro. The chain recombines TRBV6-5 with TRBJ1-4, with D possibly matching TRBD1 (5 bases). The source of this sequence is a human donor who had recovered from COVID-19. In DNA, the CDR3 is TGTGCCAGCAGTTATTTCGGGACTCAGGATGAAAAACTGTTTTTT. This gives the protein CASSYFGTQDEKLFF.